Listed here are 24 T cell receptor beta chains from one sample, sequenced in a study of blood T cell repertoires in COVID-19. The table came from immunoSEQ multiplex PCR; TCRdb's copy has only in-frame clones and leaves some out. The table lists approximately 250,000 clones, about 83% of them singletons. Sequenced sample: peripheral blood. These receptor sequences come from a man between 50 and 59 years old with acute or convalescent COVID-19.

The chain has TRBV12-3 or TRBV12-4 and TRBJ2-1; 8 bases map to TRBD2. V dropped 8 bases and J dropped 0; count of bases not matched to a gene: 0. This CDR3 region has 13 residues. The chain's CDR3 is CASRGGSYNEQFF. CDR3 nucleotide sequence: TGTGCCAGCCGGGGGGGCTCCTACAATGAGCAGTTCTTC.

In its sample, this clone was seen many times. The gene calls are TRBV2 and TRBJ2-1; possibly TRBD1 for D (5 bases). From germline, CDR1 is SNHLY and CDR2 FYNNEI. The CDR3 runs to 14 residues. V was clipped by 8 bases and J by 3 bases, with 14 bases between them. CDR3 sequence: CASGPGRVYNEQFF. DNA of the CDR3: TGTGCCAGCGGGCCGGGCAGGGTCTACAATGAGCAGTTCTTC. Together with reference TRBV2 and TRBJ2-1, the CDR3 gives the full variable domain: EPEVTQTPSHQVTQMGQEVILRCVPISNHLYFYWYRQILGQKVEFLVSFYNNEISEKSEIFDDQFSVERPDGSNFTLKIRSTKLEDSAMYFCASGPGRVYNEQFFGPGTRLTVL.

This chain links TRBV6-5 with TRBJ2-7; no reliable D call. This CDR3 region has 14 residues. Deletions cut 0 bases from V and 3 bases from J, with 9 bases between. The germline CDR1 and CDR2 sequences are MNHEY and SVGAGI. CDR3 in amino acids: CASSYSSPFYEQYF. The CDR3 nucleotides are TGTGCCAGCAGTTACTCGTCCCCCTTCTACGAGCAGTACTTC.

This chain links TRBV27 with TRBJ2-3; TRBD2 agrees at 8 bases. Germline loops: CDR1 MNHEY, CDR2 SMNVEV (reference sequence). The CDR3 runs 16 residues. The V gene end was trimmed by 5 bases and the J gene end by 2 bases; junction bases not matched to a gene: 9. CDR3 residues: CASSPPGLVNTDTQYF. DNA of the CDR3: TGTGCCAGCAGTCCCCCGGGACTAGTGAACACAGATACGCAGTATTTT.

This chain connects TRBV6-4 to TRBJ1-2; tentatively, D is TRBD1 (5 bases). Trimming stripped 2 bases from V and 8 bases from J, with 12 bases between. The germline V gene has CDR1 MRHNA and CDR2 SNTAGT. The CDR3 sequence is 13 residues long. CDR3 sequence (DNA): TGTGCCAGCAGTGACAGGGGCGAAGGAGGCTACACCTTC. Encoded protein: CASSDRGEGGYTF.

This clone has just a few counts. V gene TRBV5-5 combines with J gene TRBJ1-1; D is possibly TRBD1 (5 bases). V lost 0 bases and J lost 4, with 13 bases in between. Germline V gene data show CDR1 as SGHKS and CDR2 as YYEKEE (reference sequence). The CDR3 totals 15 residues. CDR3 in amino acids: CASSLGSGPSTEAFF. The CDR3 region has the DNA TGTGCCAGCAGCTTGGGGTCAGGGCCGAGCACTGAAGCTTTCTTT.

This chain joins TRBV6-5 and TRBJ1-4; D may be TRBD1 (6 bases). Germline V gene sequence: CDR1 MNHEY, CDR2 SVGAGI. Between the trimmed V and J ends, which lost 11 bases and 8 bases, there was a span of 21 bases. CDR3 length: 14 amino acids. This chain's CDR3 is CASGGGLPGEKLFF. The CDR3 DNA is TGTGCCTCCGGGGGGGGCCTCCCGGGCGAAAAACTGTTTTTT.

This clone is a singleton in its sample. The chain carries TRBV7-3 and TRBJ1-3; D remains ambiguous. CDR1 and CDR2 from the germline V gene are SGHTA and FQGTGA. The CDR3 contains 13 residues. V was clipped by 5 bases and J by 0 bases, with 5 bases between them. This CDR3 reads CASSPGSGNTIYF. Here the CDR3 DNA reads TGTGCCAGCAGCCCCGGCTCTGGAAACACCATATATTTT.

The chain has TRBV6-5 and TRBJ1-2; 7 positions agree with TRBD1. V was pared by 6 bases and J by 7 bases, with 14 bases of the junction left unmatched. Germline V gene data show CDR1 as MNHEY and CDR2 as SVGAGI. The CDR3 runs to 15 residues. The CDR3 loop reads CASRSTDRATSGYTF. As DNA, the CDR3 is TGTGCCAGCAGGTCGACCGACAGGGCCACGAGTGGCTACACCTTC.

V usage is TRBV5-1 and J usage is TRBJ2-3; 9 positions agree with TRBD1. This CDR3 comprises 15 residues. The V gene end was trimmed by 7 bases and the J gene end by 1 base; junction bases not matched to a gene: 7. Germline CDR1 SGHRS, CDR2 YFSETQ. CDR3 sequence reads: CASWGQGLGTDTQYF. DNA of the CDR3: TGCGCCAGCTGGGGACAGGGCCTTGGCACAGATACGCAGTATTTT.

The chain has TRBV6-5 and TRBJ2-7, with TRBD1 matching 10 bases. From germline, CDR1 is MNHEY and CDR2 SVGAGI. V shed 2 bases and J 2 bases; nucleotides not matched to a gene: 3. The CDR3 runs 15 residues. CDR3 amino acids: CASSYTDRGTYEQYF. The CDR3 DNA reads TGTGCCAGCAGTTACACGGACAGGGGGACCTACGAGCAGTACTTC.

The V gene is TRBV7-2, the J gene TRBJ2-1; 7 bases fit TRBD1. CDR1 and CDR2 (germline): SGHTA, FQGNSA. J was trimmed by 2 bases and V by 1 base; bases with no gene match: 8. This CDR3 contains 17 residues. The CDR3 sequence: CASSLVLGQATYNEQFF. CDR3 bases: TGTGCCAGCAGCTTAGTCCTCGGACAGGCTACCTACAATGAGCAGTTCTTC. Drawing the rest from reference TRBV7-2 and TRBJ2-1, the complete variable domain is GAGVSQSPSNKVTEKGKDVELRCDPISGHTALYWYRQSLGQGLEFLIYFQGNSAPDKSGLPSDRFSAERTGGSVSTLTIQRTQQEDSAVYLCASSLVLGQATYNEQFFGPGTRLTVL.

The chain carries TRBV27 and TRBJ2-2, with 11 bases lining up with TRBD2. This CDR3 has 17 residues. From germline, CDR1 is MNHEY and CDR2 SMNVEV (reference sequence). Losses at the gene ends were 1 base for V and 4 bases for J; bases not matched to a gene: 5. Here the CDR3 DNA reads TGTGCCAGCAGTTTATATAGCGGGAGGGTGTCCACCGGGGAGCTGTTTTTT. It codes for CASSLYSGRVSTGELFF.

V is TRBV5-1 and J is TRBJ2-3; 11 nucleotides agree with TRBD2. The V gene's germline CDR1 is SGHRS and CDR2 YFSETQ. The CDR3 is made up of 16 amino acids. J was trimmed by 1 base and V by 4 bases; bases with no gene match: 5. In nucleotides, the CDR3 is TGCGCCAGCAGCCCCATACTAGCGGGGGGCACAGATACGCAGTATTTT. Its translation: CASSPILAGGTDTQYF.

This clone was seen only a few times. V gene TRBV27 combines with J gene TRBJ1-5; 12 bases are shared with TRBD1. With 8 bases clipped from V and 2 bases from J, the junction kept 10 bases outside the gene matches. Germline values: CDR1 MNHEY, CDR2 SMNVEV (reference sequence). This CDR3 is built from 17 residues. The CDR3 region is CASGTRDRGLGNQPQHF. In DNA, the CDR3 is TGTGCCAGCGGCACCCGGGACAGGGGGCTTGGCAATCAGCCCCAGCATTTT.

V and J are TRBV14 and TRBJ1-2; D gene unclear. V gave up 1 base and J gave up 3 bases, with 15 bases separating them. The CDR3 consists of 16 residues. The germline CDR1 and CDR2 sequences are SGHDN and FVKESK. The CDR3 here is CASSQGSQGIYYGYTF. The DNA for the CDR3 is TGTGCCAGCAGCCAAGGGAGTCAAGGAATATACTATGGCTACACCTTC.

This clone has just one count. Other nucleotide sequences in the sample specify the same CDR3. The genes are TRBV30 and TRBJ1-1, with D unclear. CDR1 and CDR2 (germline): GTSNPN, SVGIG (reference sequence). Trimming stripped 4 bases from V and 6 bases from J, with 21 bases between. This CDR3 region has 15 residues. CDR3 amino acids: CAWTEPQAYRAEAFF. The CDR3 coding sequence is TGTGCCTGGACCGAGCCCCAAGCATACAGAGCTGAAGCTTTCTTT.

This chain connects TRBV5-1 to TRBJ2-3, with TRBD2 as a possible D gene (6 bases). Trimming shortened V by 4 bases and J by 2 bases, and 17 bases separated the two germline ends. This CDR3 is built from 16 residues. CDR1 is SGHRS, CDR2 YFSETQ, per germline. This chain's CDR3 is CASSLGTAALTDTQYF. The CDR3 nucleotides read TGCGCCAGCAGCCTTGGGACTGCAGCCCTCACAGATACGCAGTATTTT.

This chain links TRBV5-6 with TRBJ1-1; 7 bases are shared with TRBD1. V gave up 2 bases and J gave up 1 base; unmatched junction bases: 8. The CDR3 has 16 amino acids. Germline loops: CDR1 SGHDT, CDR2 YYEEEE. In nucleotides, the CDR3 is TGTGCCAGCAGCTTTTTGACAGGGTCTGCGAACACTGAAGCTTTCTTT. It translates to CASSFLTGSANTEAFF.

This chain connects TRBV6-2 or TRBV6-3 to TRBJ2-7, with no clear D. From germline, CDR1 is MNHEY and CDR2 SVGEGT. This CDR3 has 11 residues. The germline V and J ends were trimmed by 4 bases and 4 bases, with 5 bases remaining between them. The CDR3 DNA sequence: TGTGCCAGCAGTTTCGGGTACGAGCAGTACTTC. This sequence encodes CASSFGYEQYF.

This clone has a handful of counts. CDR3 residues: CASSPREAGANVLTF. CDR3 bases: TGTGCCAGCTCACCCCGAGAGGCTGGGGCCAACGTCCTGACTTTC. The chain joins TRBV18 to TRBJ2-6; D not certain. V lost 3 bases to trimming and J lost 2 bases, with 8 bases between them. Germline lookup yields CDR1 KGHSH and CDR2 LQKENI. The CDR3 covers 15 residues.

J is TRBJ1-1 and V is TRBV5-1; D is unresolved. The CDR3 spans 14 residues. V lost 1 base, J lost 4 bases, and 11 bases lay in between. The germline V gene encodes CDR1 SGHRS and CDR2 YFSETQ. The CDR3 DNA is TGCGCCAGCAGCTTGTTCGATCCTAGCACTGAAGCTTTCTTT. Translating it yields CASSLFDPSTEAFF.

The V gene is TRBV6-5, the J gene TRBJ1-6, with D possibly matching TRBD1 (5 bases). This CDR3 contains 15 residues. Germline V lookup: CDR1 MNHEY, CDR2 SVGAGI. V was pared by 0 bases and J by 7 bases, with 10 bases between. CDR3 amino acids: CASSYSRAGNSPLHF. Here the CDR3 DNA reads TGTGCCAGCAGTTACTCGAGAGCAGGGAATTCACCCCTCCACTTT.

This clone has only a few counts. The gene calls are TRBV6-5 and TRBJ1-4; the D gene is possibly TRBD1 (5 bases). This CDR3 has 13 residues. Trimming cost V 8 bases and J 8 bases, with 15 bases left between them. Germline CDR1 is MNHEY and CDR2 is SVGAGI. The CDR3 bases are TGTGCCAGCTCACAGGAGGGGAGGGAAAAACTGTTTTTT. Residues: CASSQEGREKLFF.